The 19 T cell receptor beta chains reported below all come from one sample, sequenced in a study of blood T cell repertoires in COVID-19. Assay: immunoSEQ multiplex PCR; the TCRdb copy retains only in-frame clones and omits some. The sample lists approximately 170,000 clones, approximately 83% occurring once. The sequenced sample consisted of peripheral blood. These receptors all stem from a woman aged 80 or over with acute or convalescent COVID-19.

V usage is TRBV2 and J usage is TRBJ1-2; D might be TRBD1 (5 bases). The CDR3 is 19 residues long. Germline-derived CDR1 and CDR2 are SNHLY and FYNNEI. The germline V and J ends were trimmed by 2 bases and 1 base, with 23 bases remaining between them. CDR3 sequence (DNA): TGTGCCAGCAGTGAATGGCCCTCCGGCAGGGCAAATGTTAACTATGGCTACACCTTC. The encoded protein is CASSEWPSGRANVNYGYTF.

The chain recombines TRBV6-1 with TRBJ2-1, with 15 nucleotides matching TRBD2. The germline gives CDR1 MNHNS, CDR2 SASEGT. Trimming at V came to 4 bases and at J to 10 bases, leaving 8 bases not matched to a gene. CDR3 length: 16 residues. The CDR3 coding sequence is TGTGCCAGCAGTGCTACTCGGACTAGCGGGGGGGGCGAGCAGTTCTTC. Translated, it gives CASSATRTSGGGEQFF.

Notes on this clone: The germline gene is not matched at one end of the junction; a read error may be the cause. The chain links TRBV5-1 to TRBJ2-5, with D maybe TRBD1 (6 bases). Germline CDR1 SGHRS, CDR2 YFSETQ. The CDR3 consists of 14 residues. The CDR3 DNA reads as TGCGCCAACAGCAAAACAGGGTTTCAAGAGACCCAGTACTTC. This sequence encodes CANSKTGFQETQYF.

This chain links TRBV18 with TRBJ2-7; 9 bases map to TRBD1. The germline gives CDR1 KGHSH, CDR2 LQKENI. V lost 6 bases and J lost 3; bases outside the gene matches: 12. The CDR3 is 16 amino acids. CDR3 sequence reads: CASSPGTGQGNYEQYF. CDR3 bases: TGTGCCAGCTCCCCCGGGACCGGACAGGGGAACTACGAGCAGTACTTC.

Points on this clone: Other DNA sequences in this specimen translate into the identical CDR3. This sequence joins TRBV28 and TRBJ2-3, with 7 bases that match TRBD2. CDR3 length equals 15 residues. CDR1 is MDHEN and CDR2 is SYDVKM in the germline V gene. The V segment lost 2 bases and the J segment 0 bases; nucleotides outside the gene matches: 2. The DNA for the CDR3 is TGTGCCAGCAGTTTACGCGGGGGAAGCACAGATACGCAGTATTTT. Its translation is CASSLRGGSTDTQYF.

The rearrangement uses TRBV7-9 and TRBJ1-5; 12 nucleotides align to TRBD1. The germline gives CDR1 SEHNR, CDR2 FQNEAQ (reference sequence). This CDR3 comprises 17 residues. Germline trimming cut 6 bases from V and 3 bases from J; bases unmatched to any gene: 9. In DNA, the CDR3 is TGTGCCAGCAGTCCCGGGACAGGGGGCAGTATCAATCAGCCCCAGCATTTT. Amino acids: CASSPGTGGSINQPQHF. The full variable domain, with the rest looked up from reference TRBV7-9 and TRBJ1-5, is DTGVSQNPRHKITKRGQNVTFRCDPISEHNRLYWYRQTLGQGPEFLTYFQNEAQLEKSRLLSDRFSAERPKGSFSTLEIQRTEQGDSAMYLCASSPGTGGSINQPQHFGDGTRLSIL.

The chain uses TRBV7-2 and TRBJ2-5, with 13 nucleotides matching TRBD2. CDR1 SGHTA and CDR2 FQGNSA come from the germline V gene. The CDR3 is made up of 19 amino acids. J was trimmed by 5 bases and V by 4 bases; bases with no gene match: 16. In DNA form, the CDR3 reads TGTGCCAGCAGCTCCCTAGGACTAGCGGGAGTGCTCGTCGGGGAGACCCAGTACTTC. This sequence encodes CASSSLGLAGVLVGETQYF.

The CDR3 coding sequence is TGTGCCAGCAAACACCGGGACAGGCGCACAGATACGCAGTATTTT. Amino acids: CASKHRDRRTDTQYF. The V gene is TRBV6-5, the J gene TRBJ2-3; 8 bases match TRBD1. V lost 7 bases and J lost 1; bases outside the gene matches: 7. The CDR3 length is 15 residues. Germline CDR1 is MNHEY and CDR2 is SVGAGI.

Only a few counts were recorded for this clone. The rearrangement uses TRBV27 and TRBJ2-3; 7 bases agree with TRBD2. The CDR3 has 13 residues. Losses at the gene ends were 2 bases for V and 6 bases for J; bases not matched to a gene: 2. Looked up from germline, CDR1 is MNHEY and CDR2 is SMNVEV (reference sequence). In DNA, the CDR3 is TGTGCCAGCAGTTTACTGGGAGGGGATACGCAGTATTTT. Protein sequence: CASSLLGGDTQYF.

There are a few counts of this clone. The chain recombines TRBV4-3 with TRBJ2-1; TRBD2 might be the D (6 bases). CDR3 size: 13 residues. The V end was cut by 0 bases, the J end by 11 bases, with 11 bases between. In germline, CDR1 is LGHNA, CDR2 YSLEER. CDR3 sequence (DNA): TGCGCCAGCAGCCAAGAACGGAGGGATAAGCAGTTCTTC. This gives the protein CASSQERRDKQFF.

V usage is TRBV5-6 and J usage is TRBJ2-2; 9 positions agree with TRBD1. Per the germline V gene, CDR1 is SGHDT and CDR2 is YYEEEE. The CDR3 totals 14 residues. With V trimmed by 8 bases and J by 6 bases, 8 bases remained unmatched. The CDR3 here is CASPGTGSPGELFF. The CDR3 region has the DNA TGTGCCAGTCCCGGGACAGGGAGCCCCGGGGAGCTGTTTTTT.

The rearrangement uses TRBV19 and TRBJ1-2; D not resolved. Trimming stripped 4 bases from V and 0 bases from J, with 9 bases between. Germline V gene lookup returns CDR1 LNHDA and CDR2 SQIVND (reference sequence). This CDR3 spans 14 amino acids. The CDR3 region is CASSRERANYGYTF. The DNA for the CDR3 is TGTGCCAGTAGTAGGGAGCGGGCTAACTATGGCTACACCTTC. Together with reference TRBV19 and TRBJ1-2, the CDR3 gives the full variable domain: DGGITQSPKYLFRKEGQNVTLSCEQNLNHDAMYWYRQDPGQGLRLIYYSQIVNDFQKGDIAEGYSVSREKKESFPLTVTSAQKNPTAFYLCASSRERANYGYTFGSGTRLTVV.

The chain recombines TRBV9 with TRBJ2-1, with 9 bases matching TRBD2. The length of the CDR3 is 15 residues. The germline gives CDR1 SGDLS, CDR2 YYNGEE. The J segment lost 4 bases and the V segment lost 0 bases, leaving 2 bases of the junction unmatched. As DNA, the CDR3 is TGTGCCAGCAGCGTAGTAGCGGGAGATTACAATGAGCAGTTCTTC. It yields the protein CASSVVAGDYNEQFF. The full variable domain, in which reference TRBV9 and TRBJ2-1 provide the parts outside the CDR3, is DSGVTQTPKHLITATGQRVTLRCSPRSGDLSVYWYQQSLDQGLQFLIQYYNGEERAKGNILERFSAQQFPDLHSELNLSSLELGDSALYFCASSVVAGDYNEQFFGPGTRLTVL.

This clone has only a few counts. The same CDR3 arises from other DNA sequences in this sample as well. The CDR3 DNA follows: TGTGCCAGCAGTGATGGGACAGCGAATTCACCCCTCCACTTT. Translating it yields CASSDGTANSPLHF. The chain couples TRBV2 to TRBJ1-6; TRBD1 matches at 7 bases. CDR1 is SNHLY, CDR2 FYNNEI, per germline. This CDR3 has 14 amino acids. After removal of 3 bases from V and 7 bases from J, the junction contained 3 bases not matched to a gene. Supplemented by reference TRBV2 and TRBJ1-6, the full variable domain reads EPEVTQTPSHQVTQMGQEVILRCVPISNHLYFYWYRQILGQKVEFLVSFYNNEISEKSEIFDDQFSVERPDGSNFTLKIRSTKLEDSAMYFCASSDGTANSPLHFGNGTRLTVT.

The CDR3 protein is CASSYRGGRLTYNEQFF. The CDR3 DNA follows: TGTGCCAGCAGTTATAGGGGTGGGAGGCTGACCTACAATGAGCAGTTCTTC. The chain uses TRBV27 and TRBJ2-1; TRBD2 is a possible D gene (6 bases). The CDR3 loop spans 17 amino acids. CDR1 and CDR2 from the germline V gene are MNHEY and SMNVEV (reference sequence). The germline V and J ends were trimmed by 4 bases and 2 bases, with 18 bases remaining between them.

The rearrangement uses TRBV2 and TRBJ1-2; D unclear. The germline V gene encodes CDR1 SNHLY and CDR2 FYNNEI. This CDR3 contains 13 residues. V lost 1 base to trimming and J lost 2 bases, with 5 bases between them. CDR3 sequence reads: CASSEERNYGYTF. For the CDR3, the DNA is TGTGCCAGCAGTGAAGAGAGGAACTATGGCTACACCTTC. The complete variable domain, with remaining parts taken from reference TRBV2 and TRBJ1-2, reads EPEVTQTPSHQVTQMGQEVILRCVPISNHLYFYWYRQILGQKVEFLVSFYNNEISEKSEIFDDQFSVERPDGSNFTLKIRSTKLEDSAMYFCASSEERNYGYTFGSGTRLTVV.

This clone was observed a handful of times. This sequence joins TRBV24-1 and TRBJ2-1; 7 bases line up with TRBD1. V lost 4 bases, J lost 6 bases, and 11 bases stayed unmatched. Germline-derived CDR1 and CDR2 are KGHDR and SFDVKD. CDR3 length: 16 residues. DNA of the CDR3: TGTGCCACCAGTGACCCGGGACAGACGCGGTCCAATGAGCAGTTCTTC. It codes for CATSDPGQTRSNEQFF.

This clone was seen more than once but under ten times. This chain connects TRBV6-6 to TRBJ2-5; 11 bases agree with TRBD2. This CDR3 region has 16 residues. Looked up from germline, CDR1 is MNHNY and CDR2 is SVGAGI (reference sequence). The V segment lost 6 bases and the J segment 0 bases; nucleotides outside the gene matches: 6. The CDR3 here is CASRLGLAAYQETQYF. Here the CDR3 DNA reads TGTGCCAGCAGACTGGGACTAGCGGCGTACCAAGAGACCCAGTACTTC.

This clone was seen only a few times. The chain is built from TRBV24-1 and TRBJ2-1; 9 nucleotides align to TRBD2. Germline V gene lookup returns CDR1 KGHDR and CDR2 SFDVKD. V lost 6 bases and J lost 5; bases outside the gene matches: 7. CDR3 length: 15 residues. The CDR3: CATSSTSGVHNEQFF. The CDR3, as DNA: TGTGCCACCAGTTCGACTAGCGGAGTCCACAATGAGCAGTTCTTC.